This T cell receptor (beta chain) was retrieved from a study of blood T cells in healthy people across ages. The authors ran a second PCR of 7 to 11 cycles using a sample-barcoded 5' primer and a J-beta primer mix. TCRdb re-derived calls from the 5' RACE reads in MiXCR, one entry per CDR3 protein. The table lists around 1,500,000 distinct CDR3 sequences, 42% of them singletons, with around 8% in the top ten. Germline CDR1 and CDR2: LGHDT and YNNKEL (reference sequence). Deletions cut 1 base from V and 7 bases from J, with 13 bases between. CDR3 length: 14 amino acids. This clonotype was observed a few times.

Sequenced input: blood. The clonotype was recovered from a woman in her late teens or twenties in good health. The genes are TRBV3-1 and TRBJ1-1, with D possibly being TRBD1 (5 bases). The CDR3 DNA follows: TGTGCCAGCAGCCAAGTAGAGGGGACCGGTGAAGCTTTCTTT. It codes for CASSQVEGTGEAFF.